Each of the 3 T cell receptor beta chains below was sequenced from the same sample in a study of blood T cells in healthy people across ages. Sample-barcoded 5' priming and a J-beta primer mix drove a second PCR of roughly 7 to 11 cycles. TCRdb ran MiXCR on the 5' RACE reads and lists one entry per CDR3 protein. The sample holds 1.5 million or so distinct CDR3 sequences, roughly 40% seen once. Material: blood. The receptors were sampled from a woman aged 18-35 years in good health.

J is TRBJ2-7 and V is TRBV6-1; TRBD2 matches 9 bases. This CDR3 has 12 amino acids. The germline CDR1 and CDR2 sequences are MNHNS and SASEGT. Trimming took 4 bases from V and 7 from J; bases not matched to a gene: 2. CDR3 loop: CASSGLAGEQYF. CDR3 DNA: TGTGCCAGCAGTGGCCTAGCGGGAGAGCAGTACTTC.

A note on this clonotype: Compared with germline, one end of the junction differs, possibly owing to a read error. J is TRBJ2-5 and V is TRBV20-1; D is unresolved. The J call could be wrong; TRBJ2-7 is a better fit for the DNA end. The CDR3 is 14 amino acids. Germline V lookup: CDR1 DFQATT, CDR2 SNEGSKA (reference sequence). DNA for the CDR3: TGCAGCGCTAGACCCAAGAGTACCTCCTACGAGCAGTACTTC. This codes for CSARPKSTSYEQYF.

The rearrangement joins TRBV7-8 to TRBJ2-7, with TRBD1 matching 9 bases. CDR1 SGHVS and CDR2 FQNEAQ come from the germline V gene. V was clipped by 1 base and J by 1 base; unmatched bases: 26. The CDR3 length is 23 residues. This CDR3 reads CASSLESVQGARLGSAISYEQYF. CDR3 nucleotides: TGTGCCAGCAGCTTAGAGTCGGTACAGGGGGCCCGTTTAGGGAGTGCGATATCCTACGAGCAGTACTTC.